The entry below describes one TCR beta chain. The antigen remains unidentified. CDR1 and CDR2 from the germline V gene are LNHDA and SQIVND (reference sequence). The trim removed 3 bases at V and 5 bases at J, leaving 9 bases unmatched. The CDR3 runs to 15 residues. Use of 60 Vbeta and 13 Jbeta primers characterized the PCR. Assay: immunoSEQ multiplex PCR; the TCRdb copy retains only in-frame clones and omits some. Here the sample spans roughly 63,000 clones, 71% being singletons. This sample stems from a study of cytomegalovirus exposure and HLA in healthy donors. Whole-study findings and limits: Associated with HLA alleles at 0.05 false discovery rate in a later analysis were over 15,000 TCR beta sequences. TCR beta V- and J-gene trimming, according to a later analysis, was linked to a missense DCLRE1C variant.

This sequence was found in a man in his forties or fifties in good health and CMV-seropositive. V gene TRBV19 combines with J gene TRBJ1-1, with 7 bases identical to TRBD1. Sequencing used PBMCs. CDR3 bases: TGTGCCAGTAGTATTACCGAGGGGGCGCAAACTGAAGCTTTCTTT. Its protein product is CASSITEGAQTEAFF.